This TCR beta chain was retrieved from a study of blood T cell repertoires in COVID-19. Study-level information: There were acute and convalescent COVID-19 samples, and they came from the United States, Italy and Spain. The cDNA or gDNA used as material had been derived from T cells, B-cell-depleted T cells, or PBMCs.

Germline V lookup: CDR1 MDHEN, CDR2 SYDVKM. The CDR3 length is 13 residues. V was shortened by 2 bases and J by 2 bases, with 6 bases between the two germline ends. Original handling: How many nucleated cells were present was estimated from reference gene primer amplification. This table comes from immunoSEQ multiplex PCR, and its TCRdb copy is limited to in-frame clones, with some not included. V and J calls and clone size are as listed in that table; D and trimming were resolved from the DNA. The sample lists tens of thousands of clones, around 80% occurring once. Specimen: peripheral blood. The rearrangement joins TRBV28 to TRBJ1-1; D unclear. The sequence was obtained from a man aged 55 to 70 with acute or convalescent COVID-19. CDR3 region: CASSLPGNTEAFF. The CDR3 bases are TGTGCCAGCAGTTTACCGGGAAACACTGAAGCTTTCTTT.